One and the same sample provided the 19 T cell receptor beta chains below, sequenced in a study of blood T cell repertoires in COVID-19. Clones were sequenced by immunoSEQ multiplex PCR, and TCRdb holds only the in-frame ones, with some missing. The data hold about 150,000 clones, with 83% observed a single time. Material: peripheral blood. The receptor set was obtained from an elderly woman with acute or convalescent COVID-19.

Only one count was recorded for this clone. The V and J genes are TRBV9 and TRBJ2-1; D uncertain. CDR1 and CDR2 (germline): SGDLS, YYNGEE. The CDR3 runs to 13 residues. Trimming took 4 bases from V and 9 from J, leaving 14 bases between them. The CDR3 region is CASSFNSIGEQFF. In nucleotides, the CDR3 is TGTGCCAGCAGCTTTAACAGTATCGGTGAGCAGTTCTTC. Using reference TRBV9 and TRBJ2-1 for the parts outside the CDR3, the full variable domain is DSGVTQTPKHLITATGQRVTLRCSPRSGDLSVYWYQQSLDQGLQFLIQYYNGEERAKGNILERFSAQQFPDLHSELNLSSLELGDSALYFCASSFNSIGEQFFGPGTRLTVL.

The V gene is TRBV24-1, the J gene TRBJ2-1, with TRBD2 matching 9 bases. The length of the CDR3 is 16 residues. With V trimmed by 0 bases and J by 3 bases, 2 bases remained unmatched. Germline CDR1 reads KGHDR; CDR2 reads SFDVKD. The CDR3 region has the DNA TGTGCCACCAGTGATTTGTTTAGCGGGGGCTACAATGAGCAGTTCTTC. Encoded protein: CATSDLFSGGYNEQFF.

The CDR3 spells CASSLGQGMGTEAFF. The CDR3 nucleotides read TGTGCCAGCAGCTTAGGGCAGGGAATGGGCACTGAAGCTTTCTTT. This chain connects TRBV7-2 to TRBJ1-1; tentative D call: TRBD1 (5 bases). This CDR3 is 15 amino acids long. Germline CDR1 is SGHTA and CDR2 is FQGNSA. V dropped 1 base and J dropped 4 bases, with 13 bases sitting between them.

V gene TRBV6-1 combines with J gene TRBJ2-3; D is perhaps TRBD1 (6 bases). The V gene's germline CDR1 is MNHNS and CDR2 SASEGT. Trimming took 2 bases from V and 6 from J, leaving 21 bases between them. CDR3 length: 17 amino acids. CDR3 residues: CASSEFNTGSPGDTQYF. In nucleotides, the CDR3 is TGTGCCAGCAGTGAATTTAACACAGGGTCACCTGGGGATACGCAGTATTTT.

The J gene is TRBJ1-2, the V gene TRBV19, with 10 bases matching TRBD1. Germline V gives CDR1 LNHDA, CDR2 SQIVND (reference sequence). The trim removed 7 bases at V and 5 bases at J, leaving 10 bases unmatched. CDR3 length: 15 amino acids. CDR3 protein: CASTTTGGLAYGYTF. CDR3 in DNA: TGTGCCAGTACCACGACAGGGGGCCTTGCGTATGGCTACACCTTC. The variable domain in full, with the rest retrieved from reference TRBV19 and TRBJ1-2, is DGGITQSPKYLFRKEGQNVTLSCEQNLNHDAMYWYRQDPGQGLRLIYYSQIVNDFQKGDIAEGYSVSREKKESFPLTVTSAQKNPTAFYLCASTTTGGLAYGYTFGSGTRLTVV.

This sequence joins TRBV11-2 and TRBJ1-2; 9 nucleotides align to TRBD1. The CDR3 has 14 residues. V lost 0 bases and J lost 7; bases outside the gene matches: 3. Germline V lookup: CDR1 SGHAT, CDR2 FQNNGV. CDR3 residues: CASSLEQGAGGYTF. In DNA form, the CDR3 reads TGTGCCAGCAGCTTAGAACAGGGGGCTGGTGGCTACACCTTC.

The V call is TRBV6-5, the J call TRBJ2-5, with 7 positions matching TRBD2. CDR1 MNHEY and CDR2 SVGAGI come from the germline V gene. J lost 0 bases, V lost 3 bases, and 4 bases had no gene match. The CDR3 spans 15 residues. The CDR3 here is CASSYAGDYQETQYF. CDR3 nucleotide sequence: TGTGCCAGCAGTTATGCGGGGGACTACCAAGAGACCCAGTACTTC.

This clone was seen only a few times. The chain's CDR3 is CASIRQTSSYNEQFF. CDR3 nucleotides: TGTGCCAGCATCAGACAGACCAGCTCCTACAATGAGCAGTTCTTC. This chain joins TRBV7-9 and TRBJ2-1; possibly TRBD1 for D (5 bases). CDR1 is SEHNR, CDR2 FQNEAQ, per germline (reference sequence). CDR3 size: 15 residues. Trimming took 7 bases from V and 0 from J, leaving 13 bases between them.

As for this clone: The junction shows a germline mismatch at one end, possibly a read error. CDR3 DNA sequence: TGTGCCAGCAGAGAAGCCTCGGGACATTTTTACGAGCAGTACTTC. This codes for CASREASGHFYEQYF. This sequence joins TRBV2 and TRBJ2-7; D possibly corresponds to TRBD1 (6 bases). CDR1 is SNHLY and CDR2 is FYNNEI in the germline V gene. The CDR3 loop spans 15 amino acids.

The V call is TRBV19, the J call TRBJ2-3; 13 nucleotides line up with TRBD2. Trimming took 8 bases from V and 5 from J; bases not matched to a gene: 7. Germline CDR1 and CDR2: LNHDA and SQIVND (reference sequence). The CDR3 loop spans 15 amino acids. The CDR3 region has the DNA TGTGCCAGTTCTCCTCGGACTAGCGGGAGAGATACGCAGTATTTT. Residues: CASSPRTSGRDTQYF.

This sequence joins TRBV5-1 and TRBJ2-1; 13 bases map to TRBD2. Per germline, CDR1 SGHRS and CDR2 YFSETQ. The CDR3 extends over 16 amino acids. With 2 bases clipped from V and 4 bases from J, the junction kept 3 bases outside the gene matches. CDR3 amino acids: CASSFLLAGGYNEQFF. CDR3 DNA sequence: TGCGCCAGCAGCTTTCTACTAGCGGGAGGGTACAATGAGCAGTTCTTC.

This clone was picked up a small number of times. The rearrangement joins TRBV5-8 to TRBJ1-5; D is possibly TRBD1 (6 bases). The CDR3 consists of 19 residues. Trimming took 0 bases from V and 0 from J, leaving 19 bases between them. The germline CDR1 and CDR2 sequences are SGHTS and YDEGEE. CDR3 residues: CASSLVNKDSFISNQPQHF. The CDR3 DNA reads TGTGCCAGCAGCTTGGTCAATAAGGACAGCTTTATTAGCAATCAGCCCCAGCATTTT.

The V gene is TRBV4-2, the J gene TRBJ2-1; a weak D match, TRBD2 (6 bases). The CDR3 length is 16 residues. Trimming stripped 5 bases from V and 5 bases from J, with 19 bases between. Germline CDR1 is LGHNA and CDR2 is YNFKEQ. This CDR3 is CASSSPGLPNDNEQFF. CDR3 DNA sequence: TGTGCCAGCAGCTCTCCGGGACTCCCTAACGACAATGAGCAGTTCTTC.

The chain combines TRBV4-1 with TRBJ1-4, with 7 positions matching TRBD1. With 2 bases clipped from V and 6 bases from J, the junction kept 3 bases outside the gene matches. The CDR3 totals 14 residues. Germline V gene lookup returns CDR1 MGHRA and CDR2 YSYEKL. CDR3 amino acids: CASSQNRGHEKLFF. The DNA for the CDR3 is TGCGCCAGCAGCCAAAACAGGGGACATGAAAAACTGTTTTTT.

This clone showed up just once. CDR3 sequence reads: CATSGGRWEKLFF. In DNA form, the CDR3 reads TGTGCCACCAGTGGTGGGCGTTGGGAAAAACTGTTTTTT. The chain employs TRBV24-1 and TRBJ1-4; the D is unclear. The V gene lost 5 bases and the J gene lost 8 bases, with 11 bases spanning the gap. CDR3 length: 13 residues. CDR1 KGHDR and CDR2 SFDVKD come from the germline V gene.

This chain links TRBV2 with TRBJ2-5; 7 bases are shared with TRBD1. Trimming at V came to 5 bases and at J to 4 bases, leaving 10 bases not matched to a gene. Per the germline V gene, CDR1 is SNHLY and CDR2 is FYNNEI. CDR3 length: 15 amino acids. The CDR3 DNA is TGTGCCAGCAGTCGCGACAGGGATATTTTAGAGACCCAGTACTTC. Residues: CASSRDRDILETQYF.

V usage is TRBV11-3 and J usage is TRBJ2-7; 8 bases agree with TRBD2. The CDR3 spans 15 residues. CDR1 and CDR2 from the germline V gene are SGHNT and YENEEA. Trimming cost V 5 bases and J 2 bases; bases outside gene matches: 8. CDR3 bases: TGTGCCAGCAGCAAAAGGGCGGGGGGAGCCTACGAGCAGTACTTC. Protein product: CASSKRAGGAYEQYF. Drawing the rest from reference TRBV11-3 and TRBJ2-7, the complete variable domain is EAGVVQSPRYKIIEKKQPVAFWCNPISGHNTLYWYLQNLGQGPELLIRYENEEAVDDSQLPKDRFSAERLKGVDSTLKIQPAELGDSAVYLCASSKRAGGAYEQYFGPGTRLTVT.

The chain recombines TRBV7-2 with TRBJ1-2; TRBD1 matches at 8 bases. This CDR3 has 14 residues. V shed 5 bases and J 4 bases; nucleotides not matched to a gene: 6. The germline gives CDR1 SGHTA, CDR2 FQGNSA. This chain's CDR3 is CASSPDRAVYGYTF. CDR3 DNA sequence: TGTGCCAGCAGCCCGGACAGGGCAGTCTATGGCTACACCTTC.

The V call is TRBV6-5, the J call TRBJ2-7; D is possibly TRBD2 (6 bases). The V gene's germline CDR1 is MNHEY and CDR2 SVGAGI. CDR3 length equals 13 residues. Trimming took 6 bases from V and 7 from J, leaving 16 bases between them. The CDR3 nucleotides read TGTGCCAGCAGGGGGGGACCGGGGGAGGAGCAGTACTTC. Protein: CASRGGPGEEQYF.